Shown below are 15 T cell receptor beta chains from a single sample sequenced in a study of CD8 T cells in Susac syndrome. With random hexamers, roughly 0.45 to 1 ug RNA was reverse transcribed. TCRdb reanalysed the immunoSEQ multiplex PCR reads using MiXCR and keeps one entry per CDR3 protein. The sample consists of 150,000 to 200,000 distinct CDR3 sequences, less than 95% of them appearing once. The sequencing input was CD4+ T cells from PBMCs. These receptors all come from a human donor with multiple sclerosis.

V is TRBV24-1 and J is TRBJ2-5; weak D call: TRBD2 (5 bases). Per germline, CDR1 KGHDR and CDR2 SFDVKD. The germline V and J ends were trimmed by 7 bases and 2 bases, with 19 bases remaining between them. This CDR3 contains 16 residues. The CDR3 DNA reads as TGTGCCACCAGGGCAGAAGATTCGGACTTTCAAGAGACCCAGTACTTC. Protein sequence: CATRAEDSDFQETQYF.

J is TRBJ2-1 and V is TRBV25-1; D not resolved. In germline, CDR1 is MGHDK, CDR2 SYGVNS. Trimming removed 6 bases at V and 6 bases at J, with 6 bases between. The CDR3 is 11 amino acids. The CDR3 is CASRLGNEQFF. DNA for the CDR3: TGTGCCAGCAGATTAGGCAATGAGCAGTTCTTC.

This chain connects TRBV2 to TRBJ1-3; the D gene is possibly TRBD1 (5 bases). V lost 7 bases to trimming and J lost 2 bases, with 9 bases between them. The CDR3 runs to 13 residues. CDR1 and CDR2 from the germline V gene are SNHLY and FYNNEI. CDR3 protein: CASKAGTGNTIYF. The CDR3 nucleotides are TGTGCCAGCAAGGCAGGGACTGGAAACACCATATATTTT.

The rearrangement uses TRBV29-1 and TRBJ2-2; the match to TRBD2 covers 8 bases. J gave up 7 bases and V 4 bases, and 5 bases lay outside the gene matches. The CDR3 has 13 residues. CDR1 is SQVTM and CDR2 is ANQGSEA in the germline V gene. CDR3 nucleotides: TGCAGCGTTGCCCAGCGGGAGCACGGGGAGCTGTTTTTT. Its translation is CSVAQREHGELFF.

This rearrangement joins TRBV6-6 to TRBJ2-7; unclear D gene. There are 14 residues in the CDR3. Looked up from germline, CDR1 is MNHNY and CDR2 is SVGAGI (reference sequence). V was clipped by 7 bases and J by 5 bases, with 18 bases between them. CDR3 bases: TGTGCCAGCAACACAAAGGGCCCCTGGGACGAGCAGTACTTC. Its translation: CASNTKGPWDEQYF.

J is TRBJ2-2 and V is TRBV28; D gene uncertain. CDR3 size: 14 residues. The V gene lost 5 bases and the J gene lost 4 bases, with 11 bases spanning the gap. Looked up from germline, CDR1 is MDHEN and CDR2 is SYDVKM. CDR3 loop: CASSPNLSTGELFF. DNA for the CDR3: TGTGCCAGCAGTCCCAATCTTAGCACCGGGGAGCTGTTTTTT.

The rearrangement uses TRBV30 and TRBJ2-1; D remains unclear. This CDR3 has 14 residues. V shed 4 bases and J shed 9 bases, with 19 bases lying between them. Germline CDR1 and CDR2: GTSNPN and SVGIG (reference sequence). The CDR3 reads CAWMRLGRAVEQFF. The CDR3 bases are TGTGCCTGGATGAGATTGGGCCGGGCCGTTGAGCAGTTCTTC.

The chain has TRBV7-9 and TRBJ2-7; perhaps TRBD2 as D (5 bases). Germline values: CDR1 SEHNR, CDR2 FQNEAQ (reference sequence). Deletions cut 1 base from V and 0 bases from J, with 16 bases between. CDR3 length: 17 residues. CDR3 region: CASSLVYGGLPSYEQYF. The CDR3 DNA reads TGTGCCAGCAGCTTAGTGTACGGCGGGCTACCCTCCTACGAGCAGTACTTC. The full variable domain, rest sourced from reference TRBV7-9 and TRBJ2-7, is DTGVSQNPRHKITKRGQNVTFRCDPISEHNRLYWYRQTLGQGPEFLTYFQNEAQLEKSRLLSDRFSAERPKGSFSTLEIQRTEQGDSAMYLCASSLVYGGLPSYEQYFGPGTRLTVT.

This chain joins TRBV6-6 and TRBJ1-1; 7 positions agree with TRBD1. Germline values: CDR1 MNHNY, CDR2 SVGAGI (reference sequence). The CDR3 is 14 amino acids. V shed 4 bases, J shed 4 bases, and the junction held 6 bases outside the gene matches. The CDR3 protein is CASSSQQGITEAFF. The CDR3 DNA reads as TGTGCCAGCAGTTCTCAACAGGGGATCACTGAAGCTTTCTTT.

The gene calls are TRBV20-1 and TRBJ2-7; 10 nucleotides match TRBD1. With V trimmed by 6 bases and J by 6 bases, 14 bases remained unmatched. CDR1 and CDR2 (germline): DFQATT, SNEGSKA (reference sequence). CDR3 length: 15 amino acids. The CDR3 spells CSAGNPGQGTGEQYF. CDR3 bases: TGCAGTGCCGGAAATCCGGGACAGGGGACCGGCGAGCAGTACTTC.

The DNA of the CDR3 is TGTGCCAGCAGTAGATCCGGGGGGCGAGGGAGTGAGCAGTTCTTC. Amino acid sequence: CASSRSGGRGSEQFF. The chain has TRBV6-5 and TRBJ2-1; the D gene is possibly TRBD2 (7 bases). The CDR3 contains 15 residues. Trimming cost V 5 bases and J 9 bases, with 20 bases left between them. The V gene's germline CDR1 is MNHEY and CDR2 SVGAGI.

The V call is TRBV18, the J call TRBJ2-7; TRBD1 matches 7 bases. V was pared by 2 bases and J by 7 bases, with 11 bases of the junction left unmatched. The CDR3 has 15 amino acids. Germline-derived CDR1 and CDR2 are KGHSH and LQKENI. In DNA form, the CDR3 reads TGTGCCAGCTCACCAGTCCGACAGGGCTCCTGGGAGCAGTACTTC. This translates into CASSPVRQGSWEQYF.

The chain recombines TRBV24-1 with TRBJ1-2; tentatively, D is TRBD1 (5 bases). CDR3 size: 16 residues. V dropped 1 base and J dropped 6 bases, with 17 bases sitting between them. Per the germline V gene, CDR1 is KGHDR and CDR2 is SFDVKD. CDR3 nucleotide sequence: TGTGCCACCAGTGATTTTACTACATCAGGGAACCATGGCTACACCTTC. Translation gives CATSDFTTSGNHGYTF.

This chain links TRBV4-3 with TRBJ1-3; D gene ambiguous. The CDR3 sequence is 16 residues long. Germline CDR1 LGHNA, CDR2 YSLEER. Trimming stripped 1 base from V and 1 base from J, with 11 bases between. CDR3 DNA sequence: TGCGCCAGCAGCCAAGGGCCAGGCCTTTCTGGAAACACCATATATTTT. Translated, it gives CASSQGPGLSGNTIYF.

The CDR3 DNA reads TGTGCCAGCTCACCACCACACAGACAAGAGACCCAGTACTTC. Amino acids: CASSPPHRQETQYF. This chain joins TRBV18 and TRBJ2-5; D gene unclear. The germline V and J ends were trimmed by 0 bases and 2 bases, with 7 bases remaining between them. This CDR3 region has 14 residues. Germline CDR1 and CDR2: KGHSH and LQKENI.